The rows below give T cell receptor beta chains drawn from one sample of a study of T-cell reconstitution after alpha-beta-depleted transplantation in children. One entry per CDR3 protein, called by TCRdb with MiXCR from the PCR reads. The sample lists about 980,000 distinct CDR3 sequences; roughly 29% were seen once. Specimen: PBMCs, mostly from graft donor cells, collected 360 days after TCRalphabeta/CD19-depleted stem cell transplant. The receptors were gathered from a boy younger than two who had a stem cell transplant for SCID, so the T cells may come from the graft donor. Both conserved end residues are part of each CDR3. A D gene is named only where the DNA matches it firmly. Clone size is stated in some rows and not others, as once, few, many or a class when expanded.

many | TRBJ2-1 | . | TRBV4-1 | TGCGCCAGCAGCCAAGTGAGGAGCTCCTACAATGAGCAGTTCTTC | CASSQVRSSYNEQFF
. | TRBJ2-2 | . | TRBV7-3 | TGTGCCAGCAGCTCAGGGTCAACCCAGTACACCGGGGAGCTGTTTTTT | CASSSGSTQYTGELFF
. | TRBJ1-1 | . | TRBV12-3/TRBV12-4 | TGTGCCAGCAGTTTAGGTCTTGTAGCTTTCTTT | CASSLGLVAFF
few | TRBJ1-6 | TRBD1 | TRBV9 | TGTGCCAGCAGCGGCGAGGGACAGGTCAATAATTCACCCCTCCACTTT | CASSGEGQVNNSPLHF
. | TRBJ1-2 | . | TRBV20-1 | TGCAGTGCTAGAGTTAGGACGGCGGACTATGGCTACACCTTC | CSARVRTADYGYTF
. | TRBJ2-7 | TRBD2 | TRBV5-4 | TGTGCCAGCAGTTGGCTAGCGGGGGCCAAAGGGCTATACTTC | CASSWLAGAKGLYF
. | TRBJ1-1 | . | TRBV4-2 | TGTGCCAGCAGCCAAGTTTGGCAGGCGGGGACTGAAGCTTTCTTT | CASSQVWQAGTEAFF
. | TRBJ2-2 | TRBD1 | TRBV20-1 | TGCAGTGCTACCCCACAGGGGGCCCTAGCCGGGGAGCTGTTTTTT | CSATPQGALAGELFF
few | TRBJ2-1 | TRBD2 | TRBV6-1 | TGTGCCAGCAGCCTCACCGGGACTAGCTTCAATGAGCAGTTCTTC | CASSLTGTSFNEQFF
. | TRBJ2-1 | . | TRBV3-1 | TGTGCCAGCAGCCAAGAGGAAAGCGTCCGCCCCTACAATGAGCAGTTCTTC | CASSQEESVRPYNEQFF
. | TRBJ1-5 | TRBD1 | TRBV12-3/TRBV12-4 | TGTGCCAGCAGTTTGTCAGGGGGCATGGGCAATCAGCCCCAGCATTTT | CASSLSGGMGNQPQHF
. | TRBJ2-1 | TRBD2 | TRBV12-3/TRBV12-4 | TGTGCCAGCCGTCCGTCCGGCGGGGGGGCCTATGAGCAGTTCTTC | CASRPSGGGAYEQFF
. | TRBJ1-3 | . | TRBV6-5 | TGTGCCAGCAGTTCCCTGGGGCTTAAGGGAAACACCATATATTTT | CASSSLGLKGNTIYF
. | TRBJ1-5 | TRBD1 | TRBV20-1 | TGCAGCGCGGACAGGGGGGGCAATCAGCCCCAGCATTTT | CSADRGGNQPQHF
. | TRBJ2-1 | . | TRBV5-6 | TGTGCCAGCAGCTTGATACTGTTCCCTTACAATGAGCAGTTCTTC | CASSLILFPYNEQFF
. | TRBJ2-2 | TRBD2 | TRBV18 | TGTGCCAGCTCACCACTACTCCCGGGACTAGCGGGGAGAGACACCGGGGAGCTGTTTTTT | CASSPLLPGLAGRDTGELFF
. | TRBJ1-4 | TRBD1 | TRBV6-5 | TGTGCCAGCAGCCCCGACAGGGTGAAACTGTTTTTT | CASSPDRVKLFF
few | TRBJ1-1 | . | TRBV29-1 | TGCAGCGTGGACGGGACGATGAACACTGAAGCTTTCTTT | CSVDGTMNTEAFF
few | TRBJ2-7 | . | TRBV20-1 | TGCAGTGCTATTGAAGACAGCTCCTACGAGCAGTACTTC | CSAIEDSSYEQYF
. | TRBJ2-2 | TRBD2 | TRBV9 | TGTGCCAGCAGCCCCCGGGGGGTAGCGGGGTCTAACACCGGGGAGCTGTTTTTT | CASSPRGVAGSNTGELFF
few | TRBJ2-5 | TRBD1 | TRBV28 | TGTGCCAGCAGTTTATCTCCAGGGGGCCTGGGGGAGACCCAGTACTTC | CASSLSPGGLGETQYF
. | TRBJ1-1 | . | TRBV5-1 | TGCGCCAGCAGCTTGGGGATTACGGACACTGAAGCTTTCTTT | CASSLGITDTEAFF
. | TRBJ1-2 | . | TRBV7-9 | TGTGCCAGCAGCCGCGATATCTATGGCTACACCTTC | CASSRDIYGYTF